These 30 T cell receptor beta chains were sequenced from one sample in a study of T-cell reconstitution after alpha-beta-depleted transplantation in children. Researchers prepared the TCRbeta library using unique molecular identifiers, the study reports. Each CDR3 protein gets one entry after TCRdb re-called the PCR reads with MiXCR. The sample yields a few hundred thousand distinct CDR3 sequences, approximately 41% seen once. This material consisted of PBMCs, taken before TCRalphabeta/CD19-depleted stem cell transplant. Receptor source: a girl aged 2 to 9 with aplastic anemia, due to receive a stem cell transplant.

DNA for the CDR3: TGCGCCAGCAGTTTCGGACTCCCAGGGGAGCCCTACGAGCAGTACTTC. Translated: CASSFGLPGEPYEQYF. V is TRBV5-1 and J is TRBJ2-7; possible D gene TRBD1, 6 bases. V lost 5 bases and J 2 bases, leaving 20 bases between the germline ends. This CDR3 has 16 residues. The germline gives CDR1 SGHRS, CDR2 YFSETQ.

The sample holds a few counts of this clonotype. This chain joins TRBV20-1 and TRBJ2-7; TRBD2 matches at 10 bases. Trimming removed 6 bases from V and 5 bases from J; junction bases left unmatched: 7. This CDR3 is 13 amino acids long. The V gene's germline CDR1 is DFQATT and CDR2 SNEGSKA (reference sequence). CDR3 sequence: CSASKLAGHEQYF. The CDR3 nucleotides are TGCAGTGCATCGAAACTAGCGGGACACGAGCAGTACTTC.

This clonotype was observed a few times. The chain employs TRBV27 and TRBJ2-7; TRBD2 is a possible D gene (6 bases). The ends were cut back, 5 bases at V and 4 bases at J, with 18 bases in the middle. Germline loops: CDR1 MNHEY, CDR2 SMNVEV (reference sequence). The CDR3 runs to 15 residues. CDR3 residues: CASSRSGTLGYEQYF. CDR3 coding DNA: TGTGCCAGCAGTCGGTCCGGGACTCTAGGTTACGAGCAGTACTTC.

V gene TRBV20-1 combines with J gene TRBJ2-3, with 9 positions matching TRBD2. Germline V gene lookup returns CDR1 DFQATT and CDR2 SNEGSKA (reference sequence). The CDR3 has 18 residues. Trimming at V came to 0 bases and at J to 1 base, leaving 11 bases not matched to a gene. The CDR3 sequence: CSARDSGSYFSGTDTQYF. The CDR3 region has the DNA TGCAGTGCTAGAGATAGCGGGAGCTATTTCAGTGGCACAGATACGCAGTATTTT.

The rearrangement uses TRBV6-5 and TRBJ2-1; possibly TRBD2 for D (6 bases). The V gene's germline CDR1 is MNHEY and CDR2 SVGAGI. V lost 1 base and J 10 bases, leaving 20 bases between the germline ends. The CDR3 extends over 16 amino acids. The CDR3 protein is CASSYFRTPGRGEQFF. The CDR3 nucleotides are TGTGCCAGCAGTTACTTCCGAACACCGGGCCGGGGGGAGCAGTTCTTC.

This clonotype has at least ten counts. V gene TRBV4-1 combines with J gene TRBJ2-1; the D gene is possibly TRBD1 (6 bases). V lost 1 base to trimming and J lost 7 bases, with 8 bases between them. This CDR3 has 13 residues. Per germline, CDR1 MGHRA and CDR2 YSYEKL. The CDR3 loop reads CASSQGGGNEQFF. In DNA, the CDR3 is TGCGCCAGCAGCCAAGGAGGGGGAAATGAGCAGTTCTTC.

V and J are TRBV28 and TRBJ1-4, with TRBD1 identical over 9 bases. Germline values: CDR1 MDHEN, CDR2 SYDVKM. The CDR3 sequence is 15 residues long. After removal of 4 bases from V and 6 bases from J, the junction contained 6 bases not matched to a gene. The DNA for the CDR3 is TGTGCCAGCAGTTACAGCGGGACAGGGCATGAAAAACTGTTTTTT. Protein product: CASSYSGTGHEKLFF.

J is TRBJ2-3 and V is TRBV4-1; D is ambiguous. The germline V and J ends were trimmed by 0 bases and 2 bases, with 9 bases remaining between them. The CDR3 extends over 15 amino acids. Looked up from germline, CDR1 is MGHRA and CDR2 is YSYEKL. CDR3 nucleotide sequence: TGCGCCAGCAGCCAAGAGTGGGTCAACACAGATACGCAGTATTTT. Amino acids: CASSQEWVNTDTQYF.

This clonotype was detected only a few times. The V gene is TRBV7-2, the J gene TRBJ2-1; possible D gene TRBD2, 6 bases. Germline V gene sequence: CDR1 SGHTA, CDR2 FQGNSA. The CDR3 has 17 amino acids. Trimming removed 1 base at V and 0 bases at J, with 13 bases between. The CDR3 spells CASSLGRGSGSYNEQFF. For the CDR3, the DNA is TGTGCCAGCAGCTTAGGACGGGGGAGTGGCTCCTACAATGAGCAGTTCTTC.

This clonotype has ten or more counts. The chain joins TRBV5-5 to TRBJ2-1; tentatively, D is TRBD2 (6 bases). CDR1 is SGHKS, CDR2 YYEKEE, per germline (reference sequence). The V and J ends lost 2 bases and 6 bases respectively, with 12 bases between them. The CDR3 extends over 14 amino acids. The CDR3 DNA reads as TGTGCCAGCAGCTTACCGACTAGACCCAATGAGCAGTTCTTC. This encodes CASSLPTRPNEQFF.

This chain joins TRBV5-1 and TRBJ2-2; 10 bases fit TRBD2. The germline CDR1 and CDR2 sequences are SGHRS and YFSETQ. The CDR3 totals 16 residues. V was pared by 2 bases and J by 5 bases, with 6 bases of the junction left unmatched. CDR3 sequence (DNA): TGCGCCAGCAGCTTTCGGGCTAGCGGGAGAACCGGGGAGCTGTTTTTT. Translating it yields CASSFRASGRTGELFF.

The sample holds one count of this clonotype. The CDR3 nucleotides read TGTGCCAGCTCACTGGACAGGGCCTTGGGTGAGCAGTTCTTC. This codes for CASSLDRALGEQFF. The chain combines TRBV18 with TRBJ2-1, with TRBD1 matching over 8 bases. The CDR3 is made up of 14 amino acids. V shed 4 bases and J 9 bases; nucleotides not matched to a gene: 8. Per germline, CDR1 KGHSH and CDR2 LQKENI. The variable domain in full, completed from reference TRBV18 and TRBJ2-1, reads NAGVMQNPRHLVRRRGQEARLRCSPMKGHSHVYWYRQLPEEGLKFMVYLQKENIIDESGMPKERFSAEFPKEGPSILRIQQVVRGDSAAYFCASSLDRALGEQFFGPGTRLTVL.

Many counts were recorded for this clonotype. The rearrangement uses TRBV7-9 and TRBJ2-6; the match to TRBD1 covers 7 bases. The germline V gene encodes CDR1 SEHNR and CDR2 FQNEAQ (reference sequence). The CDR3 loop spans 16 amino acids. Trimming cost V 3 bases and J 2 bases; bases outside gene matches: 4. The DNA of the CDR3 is TGTGCCAGCAGCTTTTCGACAGGGACTGGGGCCAACGTCCTGACTTTC. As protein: CASSFSTGTGANVLTF.

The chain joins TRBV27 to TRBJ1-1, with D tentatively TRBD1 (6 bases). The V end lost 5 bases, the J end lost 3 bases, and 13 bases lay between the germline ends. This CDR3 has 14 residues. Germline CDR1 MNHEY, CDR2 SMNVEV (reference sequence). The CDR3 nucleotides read TGTGCCAGCAGTACCCTAACAGGGTACACTGAAGCTTTCTTT. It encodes CASSTLTGYTEAFF.

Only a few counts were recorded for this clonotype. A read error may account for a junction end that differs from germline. The CDR3 DNA follows: TGTGCCAGCAGCTTGGGAAGAGGGACCTCTAGTTTT. This gives the protein CASSLGRGTSSF. This chain links TRBV5-6 with TRBJ1-5; D possibly corresponds to TRBD1 (5 bases). Germline V gives CDR1 SGHDT, CDR2 YYEEEE. The CDR3 is 12 residues long.

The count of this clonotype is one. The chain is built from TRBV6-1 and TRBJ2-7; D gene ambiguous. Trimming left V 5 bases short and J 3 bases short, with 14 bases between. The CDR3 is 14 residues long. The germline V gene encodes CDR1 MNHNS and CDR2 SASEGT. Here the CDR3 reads CASSQTNSLYEQYF. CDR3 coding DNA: TGTGCCAGCAGTCAGACAAACAGCCTCTACGAGCAGTACTTC.

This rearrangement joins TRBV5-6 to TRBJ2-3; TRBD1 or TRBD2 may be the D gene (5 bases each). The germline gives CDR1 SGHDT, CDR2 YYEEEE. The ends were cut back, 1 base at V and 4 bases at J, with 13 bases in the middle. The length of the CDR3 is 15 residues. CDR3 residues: CASSLWRTRADTQYF. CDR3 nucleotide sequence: TGTGCCAGCAGCTTGTGGAGGACCAGGGCAGATACGCAGTATTTT.

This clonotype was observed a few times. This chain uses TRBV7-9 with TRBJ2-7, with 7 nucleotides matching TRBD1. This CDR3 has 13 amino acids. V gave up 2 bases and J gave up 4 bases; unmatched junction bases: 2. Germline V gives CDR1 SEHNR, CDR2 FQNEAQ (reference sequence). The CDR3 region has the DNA TGTGCCAGCAGCTTATGGGACAGTTACGAGCAGTACTTC. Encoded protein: CASSLWDSYEQYF. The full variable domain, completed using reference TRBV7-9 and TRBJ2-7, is DTGVSQNPRHKITKRGQNVTFRCDPISEHNRLYWYRQTLGQGPEFLTYFQNEAQLEKSRLLSDRFSAERPKGSFSTLEIQRTEQGDSAMYLCASSLWDSYEQYFGPGTRLTVT.

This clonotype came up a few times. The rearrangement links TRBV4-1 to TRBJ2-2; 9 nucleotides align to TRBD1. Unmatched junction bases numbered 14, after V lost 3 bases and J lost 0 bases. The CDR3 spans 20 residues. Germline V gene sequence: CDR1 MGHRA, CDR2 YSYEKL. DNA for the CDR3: TGCGCCAGCAGCCACATTCCCGGGACAGGGTTGGGGGCGAACACCGGGGAGCTGTTTTTT. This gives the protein CASSHIPGTGLGANTGELFF.

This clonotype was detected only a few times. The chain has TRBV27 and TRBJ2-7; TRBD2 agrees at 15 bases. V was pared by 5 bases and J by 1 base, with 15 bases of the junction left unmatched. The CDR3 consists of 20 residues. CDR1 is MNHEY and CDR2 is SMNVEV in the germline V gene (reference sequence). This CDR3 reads CASSPAPGLAGGKGSYEQYF. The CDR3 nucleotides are TGTGCCAGCAGTCCGGCCCCGGGACTAGCGGGAGGAAAAGGGTCCTACGAGCAGTACTTC.

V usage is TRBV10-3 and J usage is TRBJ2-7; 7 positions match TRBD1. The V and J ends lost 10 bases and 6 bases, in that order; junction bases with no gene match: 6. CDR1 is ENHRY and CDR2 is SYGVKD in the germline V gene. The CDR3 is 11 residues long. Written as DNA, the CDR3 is TGTGCCACTGGGACAGACGTCGAGCAGTACTTC. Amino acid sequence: CATGTDVEQYF.

CDR3 sequence: CASSLTGMEAFF. Written as DNA, the CDR3 is TGTGCCAGCAGTTTGACAGGCATGGAGGCTTTCTTT. The chain employs TRBV6-5 and TRBJ1-1; maybe TRBD1 (6 bases). There are 12 residues in the CDR3. Germline assignment: CDR1 MNHEY and CDR2 SVGAGI. V was shortened by 4 bases and J by 11 bases, with 14 bases between the two germline ends.

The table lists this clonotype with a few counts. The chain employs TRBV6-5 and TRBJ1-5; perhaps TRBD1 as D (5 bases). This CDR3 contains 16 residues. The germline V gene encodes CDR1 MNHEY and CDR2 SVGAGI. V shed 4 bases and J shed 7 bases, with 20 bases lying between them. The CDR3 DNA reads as TGTGCCAGCAGTTCCCGGGGATTTCAAGGGGACCAGCCCCAGCATTTT. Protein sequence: CASSSRGFQGDQPQHF.

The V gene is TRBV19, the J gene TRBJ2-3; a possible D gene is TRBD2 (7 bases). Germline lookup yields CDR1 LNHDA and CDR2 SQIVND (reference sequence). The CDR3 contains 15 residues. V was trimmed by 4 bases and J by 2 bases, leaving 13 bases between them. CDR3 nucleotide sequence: TGTGCCAGTAGTAGAAGCGGGACAAACACAGATACGCAGTATTTT. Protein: CASSRSGTNTDTQYF.

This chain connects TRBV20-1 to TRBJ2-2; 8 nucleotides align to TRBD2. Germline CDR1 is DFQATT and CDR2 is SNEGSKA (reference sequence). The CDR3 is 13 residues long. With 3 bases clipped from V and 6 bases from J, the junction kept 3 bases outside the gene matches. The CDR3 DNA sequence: TGCAGTGCTAGGGCGACTAGCGCCGGGGAGCTGTTTTTT. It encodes CSARATSAGELFF.

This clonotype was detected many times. DNA of the CDR3: TGTGCCAGCACCTCCGGGACGAGCGGGAACTCCTACGAGCAGTACTTC. Amino acids: CASTSGTSGNSYEQYF. This chain uses TRBV7-2 with TRBJ2-7; 7 bases align to TRBD2. The CDR3 is 16 amino acids. CDR1 is SGHTA, CDR2 FQGNSA, per germline. Trimming cost V 7 bases and J 0 bases; bases outside gene matches: 12. Full variable domain (rest looked up from reference TRBV7-2 and TRBJ2-7): GAGVSQSPSNKVTEKGKDVELRCDPISGHTALYWYRQSLGQGLEFLIYFQGNSAPDKSGLPSDRFSAERTGGSVSTLTIQRTQQEDSAVYLCASTSGTSGNSYEQYFGPGTRLTVT.

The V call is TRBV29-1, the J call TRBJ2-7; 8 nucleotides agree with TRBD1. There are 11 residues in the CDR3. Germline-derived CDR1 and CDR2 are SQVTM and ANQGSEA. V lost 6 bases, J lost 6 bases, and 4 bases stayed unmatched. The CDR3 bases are TGCAGCGTCTCGGACAGGGCCGAGCAGTACTTC. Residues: CSVSDRAEQYF.

The CDR3 DNA reads TGTGCCAGCAGTTCTCACGGGGGCGGGGAGCAGTACTTC. It translates to CASSSHGGGEQYF. The chain carries TRBV12-3 or TRBV12-4 and TRBJ2-7, with D possibly called TRBD1 or TRBD2 (6 bases each). The CDR3 consists of 13 residues. The V and J ends lost 4 bases and 7 bases respectively, with 14 bases between them.

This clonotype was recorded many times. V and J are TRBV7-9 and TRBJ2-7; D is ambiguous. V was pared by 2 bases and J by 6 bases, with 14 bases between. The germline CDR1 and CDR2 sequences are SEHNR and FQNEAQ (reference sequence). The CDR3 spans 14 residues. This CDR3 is CASSLQGFYSEQYF. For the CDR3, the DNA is TGTGCCAGCAGCTTACAAGGGTTTTACTCCGAGCAGTACTTC.

Here the CDR3 reads CASTAGPNQPQHF. Here the CDR3 DNA reads TGTGCCAGCACCGCAGGGCCCAATCAGCCCCAGCATTTT. The chain combines TRBV6-1 with TRBJ1-5; D is possibly TRBD1 (5 bases). Trimming cost V 7 bases and J 3 bases, with 10 bases left between them. The CDR3 runs to 13 residues. The germline gives CDR1 MNHNS, CDR2 SASEGT.